This T cell receptor (beta chain) was captured by sequencing in a study of blood T cell repertoires in COVID-19. This clone has just a few counts. TCRdb keeps only in-frame clones here, not all; method: immunoSEQ multiplex PCR. The profile shows some 70,000 clones, roughly 80% of them singletons. The CDR3 sequence is 15 residues long. Germline CDR1 DFQATT, CDR2 SNEGSKA (reference sequence). Trimming pared 3 bases from V and 1 base from J, leaving 13 bases between. The genes are TRBV20-1 and TRBJ2-1; a weak D match, TRBD1 (6 bases). This clonotype was obtained from a man in his sixties with acute or convalescent COVID-19. Source material: peripheral blood. For the CDR3, the DNA is TGCAGTGCTAGTGCAGGGGCACGGTCCTACAATGAGCAGTTCTTC. This gives the protein CSASAGARSYNEQFF.